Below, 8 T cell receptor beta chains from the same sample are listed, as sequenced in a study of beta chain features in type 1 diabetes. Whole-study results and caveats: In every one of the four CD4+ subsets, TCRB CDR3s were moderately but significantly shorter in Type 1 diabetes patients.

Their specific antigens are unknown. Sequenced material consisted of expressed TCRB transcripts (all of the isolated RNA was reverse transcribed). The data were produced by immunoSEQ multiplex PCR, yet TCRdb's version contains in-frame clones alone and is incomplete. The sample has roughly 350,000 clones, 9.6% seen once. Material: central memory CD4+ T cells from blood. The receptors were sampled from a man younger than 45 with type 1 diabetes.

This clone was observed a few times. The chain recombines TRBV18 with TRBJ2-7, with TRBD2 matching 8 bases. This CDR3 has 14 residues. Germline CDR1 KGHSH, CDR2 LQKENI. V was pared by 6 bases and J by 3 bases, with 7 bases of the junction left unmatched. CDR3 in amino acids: CASSPGLGGYEQYF. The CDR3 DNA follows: TGTGCCAGCTCCCCGGGACTAGGAGGCTACGAGCAGTACTTC.

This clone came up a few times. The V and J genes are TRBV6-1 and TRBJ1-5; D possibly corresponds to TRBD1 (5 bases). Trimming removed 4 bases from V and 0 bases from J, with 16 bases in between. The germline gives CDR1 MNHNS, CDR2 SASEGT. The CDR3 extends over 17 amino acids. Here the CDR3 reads CASSGGHGTYSNQPQHF. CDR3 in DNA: TGTGCCAGCAGTGGCGGACACGGGACTTATAGCAATCAGCCCCAGCATTTT.

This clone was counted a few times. CDR3 DNA sequence: TGTGCCAGCAGCCTCGGTGTTAGCGGGAGCTCAGATACGCAGTATTTT. Protein: CASSLGVSGSSDTQYF. The genes are TRBV11-2 and TRBJ2-3, with 9 nucleotides matching TRBD2. The junction had 10 bases not matched to a gene; V was cut back by 5 bases and J by 4 bases. The germline V gene encodes CDR1 SGHAT and CDR2 FQNNGV. This CDR3 comprises 16 residues.

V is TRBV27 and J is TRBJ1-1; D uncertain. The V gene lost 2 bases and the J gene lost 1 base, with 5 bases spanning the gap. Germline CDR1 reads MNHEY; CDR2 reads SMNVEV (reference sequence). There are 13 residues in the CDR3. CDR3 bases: TGTGCCAGCAGTTTAGTGGGGAACACTGAAGCTTTCTTT. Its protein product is CASSLVGNTEAFF.

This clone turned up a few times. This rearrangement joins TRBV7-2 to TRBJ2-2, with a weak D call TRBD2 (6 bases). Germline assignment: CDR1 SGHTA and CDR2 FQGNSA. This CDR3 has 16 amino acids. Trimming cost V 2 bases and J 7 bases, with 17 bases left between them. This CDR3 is CASSLFPREMGGELFF. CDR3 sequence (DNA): TGTGCCAGCAGCTTATTTCCCCGGGAGATGGGCGGGGAGCTGTTTTTT.

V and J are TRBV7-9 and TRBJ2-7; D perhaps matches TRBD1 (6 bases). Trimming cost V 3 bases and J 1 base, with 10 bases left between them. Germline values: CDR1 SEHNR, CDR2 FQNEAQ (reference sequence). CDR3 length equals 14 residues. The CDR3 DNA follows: TGTGCCAGCAGCTTCGACAGGTCGTCCTACGAGCAGTACTTC. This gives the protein CASSFDRSSYEQYF.

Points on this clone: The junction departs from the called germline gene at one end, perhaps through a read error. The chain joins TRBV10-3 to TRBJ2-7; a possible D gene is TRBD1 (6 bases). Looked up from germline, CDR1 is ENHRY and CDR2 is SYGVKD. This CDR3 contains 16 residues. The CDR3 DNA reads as TGTGCCAGCAGTCTCATCTTTTGGACAGCCTCCTACGAGCAGTACTTC. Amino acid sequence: CASSLIFWTASYEQYF.

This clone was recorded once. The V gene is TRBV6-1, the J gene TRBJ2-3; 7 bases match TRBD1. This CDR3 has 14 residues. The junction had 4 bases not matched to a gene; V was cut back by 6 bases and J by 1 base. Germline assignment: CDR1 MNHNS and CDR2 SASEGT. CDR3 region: CASRYRGGTDTQYF. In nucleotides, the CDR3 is TGTGCCAGCAGATACAGGGGTGGCACAGATACGCAGTATTTT.